This TCR beta chain was found in a study of CD8 T cells in ankylosing spondylitis. Study conclusions and caveats: Eight highly homologous variants formed a TCR beta motif that appeared characteristic of ankylosing spondylitis blood. Earlier literature documents some of the motif variants in reactive arthritis synovial fluid and blood.

Molecular-barcoded quantitative 5'-RACE produced these TCR beta libraries. TCRdb called the 5' RACE reads again in MiXCR, with one record for every CDR3 protein. Of approximately 130,000 distinct CDR3 sequences in the sample, more than 9.5% are singletons; the top ten hold approximately 4%. The sample holds many counts of this clonotype. The antigen is unknown. Sequenced sample: blood, either unsorted or a sorted T cell fraction (not recorded which). The sequence was obtained from a female donor with ankylosing spondylitis or in good health (not recorded which).

The CDR3 here is CASVPADRIPEAFF. CDR3 in DNA: TGTGCCAGCGTACCCGCCGACAGGATCCCAGAAGCTTTCTTT. V and J are TRBV6-1 and TRBJ1-1; D may be TRBD1 (6 bases). The germline CDR1 and CDR2 sequences are MNHNS and SASEGT. V was clipped by 8 bases and J by 8 bases, with 21 bases between them. The CDR3 sequence is 14 residues long.